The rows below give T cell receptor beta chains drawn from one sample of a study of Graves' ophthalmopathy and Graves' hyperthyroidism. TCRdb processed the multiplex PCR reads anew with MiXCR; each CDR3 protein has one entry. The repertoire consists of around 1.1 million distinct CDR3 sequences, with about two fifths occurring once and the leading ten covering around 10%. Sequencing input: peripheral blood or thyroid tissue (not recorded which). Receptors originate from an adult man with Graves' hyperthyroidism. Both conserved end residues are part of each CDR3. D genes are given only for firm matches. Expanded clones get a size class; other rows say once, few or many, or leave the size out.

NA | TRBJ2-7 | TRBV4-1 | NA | CASSQEWGKGQYF | TGCGCCAGCAGCCAAGAGTGGGGGAAGGGGCAGTACTTC
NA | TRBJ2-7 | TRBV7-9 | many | CASSFHQGREQYF | TGTGCCAGCAGCTTTCATCAGGGGCGAGAGCAGTACTTC
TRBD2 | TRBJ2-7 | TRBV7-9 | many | CASSDWREGLNEQYF | TGTGCCAGCAGCGATTGGCGGGAGGGCCTGAACGAGCAGTACTTC
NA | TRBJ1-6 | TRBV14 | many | CASSQGRASPLHF | TGTGCCAGCAGCCAAGGCAGGGCTTCACCCCTCCACTTT
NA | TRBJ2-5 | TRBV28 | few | CASSFPGPTETQYF | TGTGCCAGCAGTTTTCCCGGACCGACGGAGACCCAGTACTTC
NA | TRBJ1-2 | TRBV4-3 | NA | CASSQERQAINYGYTF | TGCGCCAGCAGCCAAGAAAGGCAGGCTATAAACTATGGCTACACCTTC
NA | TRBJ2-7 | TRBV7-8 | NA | CATPAQRAEQYF | TGTGCCACCCCGGCACAGAGGGCCGAGCAGTACTTC
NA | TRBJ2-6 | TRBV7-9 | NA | CASMGHSGVNVLTF | TGTGCCAGCATGGGACACTCAGGGGTCAACGTCCTGACTTTC
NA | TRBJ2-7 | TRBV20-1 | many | CSAKTGQSSYEQYF | TGCAGTGCAAAAACAGGACAGAGTTCCTACGAGCAGTACTTC
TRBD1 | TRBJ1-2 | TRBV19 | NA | CASSIAGGPIYGYTF | TGTGCCAGTAGTATCGCAGGGGGCCCTATCTATGGCTACACCTTC
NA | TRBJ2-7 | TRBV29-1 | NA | CSVVGGDPYEQYF | TGCAGCGTTGTAGGGGGGGACCCCTACGAGCAGTACTTC
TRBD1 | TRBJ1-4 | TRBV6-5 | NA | CASRGDRGTEKLFF | TGTGCCAGCAGGGGGGACAGGGGGACCGAAAAACTGTTTTTT
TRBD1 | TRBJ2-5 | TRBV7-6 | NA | CASSQGDRGQETQYF | TGTGCCAGCAGCCAAGGGGACAGGGGGCAAGAGACCCAGTACTTC
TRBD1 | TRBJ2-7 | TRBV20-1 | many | CSAKTFTGAGNEQYF | TGCAGTGCCAAAACTTTCACAGGGGCAGGGAACGAGCAGTACTTC
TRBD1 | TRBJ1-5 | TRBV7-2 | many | CASSEDRGTGPQHF | TGTGCCAGCAGCGAAGACAGGGGGACAGGGCCCCAGCATTTT
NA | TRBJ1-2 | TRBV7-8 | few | CASSLEEAYGYTF | TGTGCCAGCAGCTTAGAGGAAGCCTATGGCTACACCTTC